The entry below gives a single TCR beta chain sequence along with its context. The target antigen is unknown. This sample also contains other DNA sequences that code for the same CDR3. This CDR3 contains 16 residues. Germline CDR1 reads MNHEY; CDR2 reads SMNVEV (reference sequence). Trimming at V came to 6 bases and at J to 8 bases, leaving 15 bases not matched to a gene. Profiling relied on immunoSEQ multiplex PCR, and the TCRdb table lists in-frame clones only, not all of them. The table has about 15,000 clones, about 85% seen once. This record comes from a study of T cells in localized non-small cell lung cancer. Overall study results and limits: Because sequencing included only one region (of the tumor), heterogeneity remains possible. Adjacent uninvolved lung had the highest clonality, suggesting focused antigen responses. In adjacent lung, a median about 54 of the top 100 tumor clones were found.

Sequenced material: peripheral blood, taken before any cancer treatment. The chain combines TRBV27 with TRBJ1-5; 8 nucleotides agree with TRBD1. The origin of this receptor is a woman between 35 and 70 years old with stage I lung adenocarcinoma. The CDR3 protein is CASSLGQGAQIEPQHF. As DNA, the CDR3 is TGTGCCAGCAGCTTGGGGCAGGGGGCGCAGATCGAGCCCCAGCATTTT.